The 2 T cell receptor beta chains reported below all come from one sample, sequenced in a study of T cells in women clearing cervical HPV infection. Assay: immunoSEQ multiplex PCR; the TCRdb copy retains only in-frame clones and omits some. This sample contains roughly 22,000 clones. The sample taken for sequencing was blood buffy coat. These receptor sequences come from a woman between 18 and 69 years old with a cervical HPV16 infection that either progressed to CIN3+ or cleared (not recorded which).

On this clone itself: The missing CDR3 end, 3 residues past where the read stops, is filled in from the germline J gene. The chain is built from TRBV12-3 or TRBV12-4 and TRBJ1-1; 8 bases align to TRBD1. The V and J ends lost 4 bases and 0 bases, in that order; junction bases with no gene match: 10. This CDR3 has 17 amino acids. The part of the CDR3 DNA that was read is TGTGCCAGCAGTTGGACAGGGTTACTCAAAATGAACACTGAA. This encodes CASSWTGLLKMNTE. The full-length CDR3 reads as CASSWTGLLKMNTEAFF.

On this clone itself: With the read ending 3 residues before the CDR3 end, the germline J gene is used to fill in that end. The genes are TRBV18 and TRBJ2-4; D is possibly TRBD1 (6 bases). The germline CDR1 and CDR2 sequences are KGHSH and LQKENI. The CDR3 loop spans 15 amino acids. CDR3 sequence: CASSPGTRTDYGQYF. CDR3 DNA, as far as it was read: TGTGCCAGCTCACCAGGGACCAGGACAGATTATGGT.